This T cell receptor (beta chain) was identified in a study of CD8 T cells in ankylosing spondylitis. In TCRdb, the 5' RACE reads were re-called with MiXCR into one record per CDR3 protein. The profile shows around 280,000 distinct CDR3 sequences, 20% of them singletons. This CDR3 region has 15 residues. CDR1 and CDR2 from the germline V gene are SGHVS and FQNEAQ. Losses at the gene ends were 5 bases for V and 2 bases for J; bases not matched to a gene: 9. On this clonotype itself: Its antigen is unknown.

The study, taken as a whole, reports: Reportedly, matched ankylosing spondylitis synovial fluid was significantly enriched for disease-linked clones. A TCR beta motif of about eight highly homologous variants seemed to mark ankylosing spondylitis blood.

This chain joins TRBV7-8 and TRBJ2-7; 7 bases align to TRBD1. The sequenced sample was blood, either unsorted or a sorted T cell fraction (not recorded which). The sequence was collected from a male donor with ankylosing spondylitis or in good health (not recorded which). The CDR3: CASSRDRVPTYEQYV. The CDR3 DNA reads TGTGCCAGCAGCCGCGACAGGGTCCCCACCTACGAGCAGTACGTC.